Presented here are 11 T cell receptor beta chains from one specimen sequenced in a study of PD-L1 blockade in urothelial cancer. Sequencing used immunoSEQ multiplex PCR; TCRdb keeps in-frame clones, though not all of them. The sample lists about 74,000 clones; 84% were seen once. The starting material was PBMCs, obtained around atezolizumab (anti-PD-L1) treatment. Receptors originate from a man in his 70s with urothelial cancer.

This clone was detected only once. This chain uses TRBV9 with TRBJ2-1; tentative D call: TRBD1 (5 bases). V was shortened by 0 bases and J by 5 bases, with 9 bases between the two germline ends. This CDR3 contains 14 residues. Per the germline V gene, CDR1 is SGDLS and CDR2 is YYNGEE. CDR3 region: CASSVDGANNEQFF. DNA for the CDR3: TGTGCCAGCAGCGTAGATGGGGCCAACAATGAGCAGTTCTTC.

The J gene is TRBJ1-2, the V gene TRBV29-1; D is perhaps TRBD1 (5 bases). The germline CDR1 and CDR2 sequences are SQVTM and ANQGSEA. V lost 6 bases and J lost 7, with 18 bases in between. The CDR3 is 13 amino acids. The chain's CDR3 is CSVASGGSVGYTF. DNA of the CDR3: TGCAGCGTGGCGTCGGGGGGATCGGTTGGCTACACCTTC.

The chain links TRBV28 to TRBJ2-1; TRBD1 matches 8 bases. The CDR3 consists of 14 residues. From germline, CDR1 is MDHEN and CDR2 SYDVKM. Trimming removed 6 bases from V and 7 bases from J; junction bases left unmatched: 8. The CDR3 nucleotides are TGTGCCAGCAGATCCAGGGGGCTGGTTAATGAGCAGTTCTTC. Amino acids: CASRSRGLVNEQFF. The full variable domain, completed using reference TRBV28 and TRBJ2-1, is DVKVTQSSRYLVKRTGEKVFLECVQDMDHENMFWYRQDPGLGLRLIYFSYDVKMKEKGDIPEGYSVSREKKERFSLILESASTNQTSMYLCASRSRGLVNEQFFGPGTRLTVL.

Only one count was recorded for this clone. In nucleotides, the CDR3 is TGTGCCATCAATAGCGGGGACGCGAATGAGCAGTTCTTC. Protein sequence: CAINSGDANEQFF. V gene TRBV10-3 combines with J gene TRBJ2-1; 8 bases are a match to TRBD2. CDR1 ENHRY and CDR2 SYGVKD come from the germline V gene. The CDR3 length is 13 residues. V gave up 7 bases and J gave up 7 bases; unmatched junction bases: 6.

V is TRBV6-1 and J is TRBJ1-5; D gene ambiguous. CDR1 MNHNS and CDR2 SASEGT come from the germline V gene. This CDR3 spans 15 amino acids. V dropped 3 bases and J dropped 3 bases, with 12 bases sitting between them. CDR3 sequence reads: CASSDPQIHNQPQHF. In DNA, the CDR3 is TGTGCCAGCAGTGACCCACAGATCCACAATCAGCCCCAGCATTTT.

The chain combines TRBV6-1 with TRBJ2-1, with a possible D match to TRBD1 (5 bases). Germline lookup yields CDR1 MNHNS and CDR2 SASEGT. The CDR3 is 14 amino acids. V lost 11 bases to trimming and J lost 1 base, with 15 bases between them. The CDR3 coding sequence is TGTGCCGCCGAAAAGGGGAATTCCTACAATGAGCAGTTCTTC. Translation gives CAAEKGNSYNEQFF.

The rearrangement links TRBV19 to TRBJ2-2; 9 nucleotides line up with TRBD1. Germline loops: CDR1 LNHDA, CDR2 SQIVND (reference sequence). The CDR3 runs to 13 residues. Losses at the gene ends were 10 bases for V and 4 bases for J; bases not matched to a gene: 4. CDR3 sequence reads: CATQTGGTGELFF. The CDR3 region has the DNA TGTGCCACACAGACAGGGGGCACCGGGGAGCTGTTTTTT.

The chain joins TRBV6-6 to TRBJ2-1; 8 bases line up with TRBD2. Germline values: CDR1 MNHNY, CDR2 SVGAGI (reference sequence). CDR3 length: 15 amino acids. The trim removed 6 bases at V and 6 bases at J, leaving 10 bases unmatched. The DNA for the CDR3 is TGTGCCAGCAGCCCCGCGGGAGGTCGGGGCAATGAGCAGTTCTTC. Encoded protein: CASSPAGGRGNEQFF.

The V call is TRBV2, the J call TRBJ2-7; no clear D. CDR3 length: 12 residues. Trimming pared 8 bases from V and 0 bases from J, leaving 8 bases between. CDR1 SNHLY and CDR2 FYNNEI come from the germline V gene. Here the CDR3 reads CASSPVSYEQYF. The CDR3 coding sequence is TGTGCCAGCTCCCCGGTCTCCTACGAGCAGTACTTC. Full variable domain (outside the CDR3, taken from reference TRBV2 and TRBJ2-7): EPEVTQTPSHQVTQMGQEVILRCVPISNHLYFYWYRQILGQKVEFLVSFYNNEISEKSEIFDDQFSVERPDGSNFTLKIRSTKLEDSAMYFCASSPVSYEQYFGPGTRLTVT.

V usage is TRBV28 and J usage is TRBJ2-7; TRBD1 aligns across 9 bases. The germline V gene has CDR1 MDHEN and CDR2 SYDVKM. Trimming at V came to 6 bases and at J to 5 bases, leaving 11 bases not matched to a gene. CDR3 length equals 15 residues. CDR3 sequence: CASRGTGRGLNEQYF. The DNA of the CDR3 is TGTGCCAGCAGGGGGACAGGGAGAGGTCTAAACGAGCAGTACTTC. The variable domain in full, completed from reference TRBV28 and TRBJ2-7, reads DVKVTQSSRYLVKRTGEKVFLECVQDMDHENMFWYRQDPGLGLRLIYFSYDVKMKEKGDIPEGYSVSREKKERFSLILESASTNQTSMYLCASRGTGRGLNEQYFGPGTRLTVT.

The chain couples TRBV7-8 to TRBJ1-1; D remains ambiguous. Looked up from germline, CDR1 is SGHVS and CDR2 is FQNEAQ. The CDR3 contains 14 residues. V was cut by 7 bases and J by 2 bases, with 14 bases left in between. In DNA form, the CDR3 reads TGTGCCAGCACCCTAACAGAAGCTAACACTGAAGCTTTCTTT. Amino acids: CASTLTEANTEAFF.